This T cell receptor (beta chain) was sequenced during a study of shared clonotypes between healthy human individuals. The V gene lost 6 bases and the J gene lost 0 bases, with 5 bases spanning the gap. CDR3 length: 13 residues. Germline lookup yields CDR1 MDHEN and CDR2 SYDVKM. The study, taken as a whole, reports: Sampling included only blood; tissue repertoires likely differ. Deeper or shallower sequencing was expected to change how clonotypes are shared among donors.

With respect to this clone: Its target is not known. The same CDR3 also results from other DNA sequences found in this sample.

Deep was the level at which the assay was run. Only in-frame clones appear in the TCRdb table, and some are missing; sequencing was by immunoSEQ multiplex PCR. Of roughly 2.2 million clones in the sample, over 90% were seen once. Sequencing used naive CD4+ T cells from PBMCs. Noted subset: CD45RA+ positively selected. The source is a man in his late teens or twenties in good health. Some clones in this sample may be carry-over from other donors' samples. The chain recombines TRBV28 with TRBJ1-4; D remains unclear. CDR3 amino acids: CASRRSTNEKLFF. CDR3 sequence (DNA): TGTGCCAGCAGACGCTCAACTAATGAAAAACTGTTTTTT. Variable domain in full (rest from reference TRBV28 and TRBJ1-4): DVKVTQSSRYLVKRTGEKVFLECVQDMDHENMFWYRQDPGLGLRLIYFSYDVKMKEKGDIPEGYSVSREKKERFSLILESASTNQTSMYLCASRRSTNEKLFFGSGTQLSVL.